Included here is one T cell receptor beta chain sequence, with context. No antigen is known for it. TCRdb's copy holds only in-frame clones and misses some; the assay was immunoSEQ multiplex PCR. The data show 100,000 to 150,000 clones, around nine tenths seen once. This sample is part of a study of radiation and T cells in renal cell carcinoma. Findings and caveats of the study: Without pretreatment biopsies, baseline tumor clonotype presence was undetermined.

Time point here: blood 2 weeks post-SBRT. Treatment in this sample: 15 Gy SBRT to primary tumor, nephrectomy 4 weeks later. After SBRT, blood was collected at 2 and 4 weeks, plus baseline. The tumor was a clear cell renal cell carcinoma. The CDR3 is made up of 15 amino acids. Germline V CDR1 and CDR2: MDHEN, SYDVKM. Trimming took 6 bases from V and 0 from J, leaving 9 bases between them. The source material was blood, sampled from a patient whose treatment included radiotherapy and nephrectomy. The TCR originated in a woman in her seventies with renal cell carcinoma. V is TRBV28 and J is TRBJ1-6; D may be TRBD1 (6 bases). The CDR3 DNA is TGTGCCAGCAGACCACAGGGCTCCTATAATTCACCCCTCCACTTT. Translation gives CASRPQGSYNSPLHF.